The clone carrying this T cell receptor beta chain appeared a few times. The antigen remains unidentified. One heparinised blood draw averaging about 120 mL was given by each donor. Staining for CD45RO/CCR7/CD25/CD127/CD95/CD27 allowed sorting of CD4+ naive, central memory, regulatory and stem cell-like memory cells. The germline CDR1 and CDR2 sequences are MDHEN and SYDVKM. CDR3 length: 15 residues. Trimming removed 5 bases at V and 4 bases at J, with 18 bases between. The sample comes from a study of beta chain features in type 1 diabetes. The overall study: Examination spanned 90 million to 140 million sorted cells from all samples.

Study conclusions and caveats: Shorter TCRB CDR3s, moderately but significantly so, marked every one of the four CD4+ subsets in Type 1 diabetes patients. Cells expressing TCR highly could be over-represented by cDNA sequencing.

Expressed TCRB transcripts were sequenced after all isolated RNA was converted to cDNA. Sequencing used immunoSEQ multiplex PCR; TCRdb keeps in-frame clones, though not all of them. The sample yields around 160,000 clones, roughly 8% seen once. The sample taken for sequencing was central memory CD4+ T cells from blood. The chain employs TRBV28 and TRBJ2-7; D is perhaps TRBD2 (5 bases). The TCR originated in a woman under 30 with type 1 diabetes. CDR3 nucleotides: TGTGCCAGCAGTCTCACCGGTGGGTCGGGGTACGAGCAGTACTTC. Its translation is CASSLTGGSGYEQYF. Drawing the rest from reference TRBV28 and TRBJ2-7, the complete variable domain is DVKVTQSSRYLVKRTGEKVFLECVQDMDHENMFWYRQDPGLGLRLIYFSYDVKMKEKGDIPEGYSVSREKKERFSLILESASTNQTSMYLCASSLTGGSGYEQYFGPGTRLTVT.